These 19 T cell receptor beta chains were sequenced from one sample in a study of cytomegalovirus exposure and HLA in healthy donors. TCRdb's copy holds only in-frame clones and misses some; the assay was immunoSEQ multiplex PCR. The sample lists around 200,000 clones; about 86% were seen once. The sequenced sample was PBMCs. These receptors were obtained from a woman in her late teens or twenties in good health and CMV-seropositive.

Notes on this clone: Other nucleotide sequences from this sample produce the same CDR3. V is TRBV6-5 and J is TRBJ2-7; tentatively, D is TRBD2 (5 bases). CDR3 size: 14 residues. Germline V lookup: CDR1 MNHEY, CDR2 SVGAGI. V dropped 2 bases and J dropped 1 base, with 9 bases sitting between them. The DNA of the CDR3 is TGTGCCAGCAGTTACAGGACTGGTTCCTACGAGCAGTACTTC. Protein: CASSYRTGSYEQYF.

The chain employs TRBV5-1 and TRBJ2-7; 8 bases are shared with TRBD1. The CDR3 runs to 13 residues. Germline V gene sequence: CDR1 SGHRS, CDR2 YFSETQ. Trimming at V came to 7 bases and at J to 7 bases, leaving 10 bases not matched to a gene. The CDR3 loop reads CASAEGTGPEQYF. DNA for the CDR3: TGCGCCAGCGCCGAGGGGACAGGCCCAGAGCAGTACTTC.

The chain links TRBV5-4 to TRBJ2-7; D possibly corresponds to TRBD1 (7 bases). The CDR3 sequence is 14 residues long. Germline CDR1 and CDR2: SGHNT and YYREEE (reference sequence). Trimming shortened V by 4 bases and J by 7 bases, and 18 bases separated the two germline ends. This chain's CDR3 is CASSLQGFAGEQYF. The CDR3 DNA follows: TGTGCCAGCAGCCTACAGGGGTTCGCGGGAGAGCAGTACTTC.

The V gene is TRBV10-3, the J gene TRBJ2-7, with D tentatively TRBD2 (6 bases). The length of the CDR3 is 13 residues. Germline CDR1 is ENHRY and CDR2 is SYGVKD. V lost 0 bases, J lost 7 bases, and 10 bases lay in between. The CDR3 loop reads CAISESTGVEQYF. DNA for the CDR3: TGTGCCATCAGTGAGTCGACGGGGGTGGAGCAGTACTTC.

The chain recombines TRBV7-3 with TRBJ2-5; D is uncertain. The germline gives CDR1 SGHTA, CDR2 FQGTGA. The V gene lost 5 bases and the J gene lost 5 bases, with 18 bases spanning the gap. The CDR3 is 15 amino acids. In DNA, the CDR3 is TGTGCCAGCAGCATTAGACCAGGCCCTGGGGAGACCCAGTACTTC. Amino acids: CASSIRPGPGETQYF.

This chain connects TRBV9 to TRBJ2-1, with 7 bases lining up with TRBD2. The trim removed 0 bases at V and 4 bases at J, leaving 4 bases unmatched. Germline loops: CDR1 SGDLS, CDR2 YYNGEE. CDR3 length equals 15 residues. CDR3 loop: CASSVEPGGYNEQFF. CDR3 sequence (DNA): TGTGCCAGCAGCGTAGAGCCGGGGGGATACAATGAGCAGTTCTTC.

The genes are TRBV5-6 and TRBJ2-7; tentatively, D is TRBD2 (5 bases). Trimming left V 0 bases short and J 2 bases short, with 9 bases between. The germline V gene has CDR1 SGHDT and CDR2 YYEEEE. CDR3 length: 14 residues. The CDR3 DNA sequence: TGTGCCAGCAGCTTGGGAGGGAGCCCCTACGAGCAGTACTTC. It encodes CASSLGGSPYEQYF.

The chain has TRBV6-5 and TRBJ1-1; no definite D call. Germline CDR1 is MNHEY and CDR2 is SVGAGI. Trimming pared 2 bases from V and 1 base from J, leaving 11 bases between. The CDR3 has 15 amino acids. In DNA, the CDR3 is TGTGCCAGCAGTTACCACGGGGTCACGAACACTGAAGCTTTCTTT. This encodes CASSYHGVTNTEAFF.

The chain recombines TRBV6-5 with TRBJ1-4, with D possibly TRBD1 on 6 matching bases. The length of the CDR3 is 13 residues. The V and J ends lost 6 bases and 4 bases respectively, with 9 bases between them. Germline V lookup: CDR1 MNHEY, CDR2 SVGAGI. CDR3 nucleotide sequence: TGTGCCAGCAGGGACAGTGTTAATGAAAAACTGTTTTTT. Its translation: CASRDSVNEKLFF.

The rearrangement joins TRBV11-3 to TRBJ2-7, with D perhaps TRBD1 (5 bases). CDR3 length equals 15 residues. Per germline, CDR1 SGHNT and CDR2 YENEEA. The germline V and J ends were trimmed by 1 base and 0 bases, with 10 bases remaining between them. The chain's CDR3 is CASSLGATASYEQYF. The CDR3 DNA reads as TGTGCCAGCAGCTTAGGCGCGACAGCCTCCTACGAGCAGTACTTC.

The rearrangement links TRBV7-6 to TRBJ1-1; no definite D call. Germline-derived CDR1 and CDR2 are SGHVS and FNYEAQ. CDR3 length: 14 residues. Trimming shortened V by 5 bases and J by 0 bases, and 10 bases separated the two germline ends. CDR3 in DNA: TGTGCCAGCAGCCTCTTAACTATGAACACTGAAGCTTTCTTT. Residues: CASSLLTMNTEAFF.

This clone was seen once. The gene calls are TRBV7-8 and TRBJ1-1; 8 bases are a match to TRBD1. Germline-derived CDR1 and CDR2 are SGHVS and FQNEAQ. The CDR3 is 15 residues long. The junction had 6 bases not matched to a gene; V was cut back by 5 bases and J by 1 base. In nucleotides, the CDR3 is TGTGCCAGCAGCCCAGGACAGGGTGGGAACACTGAAGCTTTCTTT. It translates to CASSPGQGGNTEAFF.

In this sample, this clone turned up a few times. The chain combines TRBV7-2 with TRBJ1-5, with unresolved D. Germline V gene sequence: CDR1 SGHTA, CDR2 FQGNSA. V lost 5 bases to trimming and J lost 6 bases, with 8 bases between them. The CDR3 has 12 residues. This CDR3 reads CASSTMSQPQHF. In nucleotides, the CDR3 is TGTGCCAGCAGCACCATGAGTCAGCCCCAGCATTTT.

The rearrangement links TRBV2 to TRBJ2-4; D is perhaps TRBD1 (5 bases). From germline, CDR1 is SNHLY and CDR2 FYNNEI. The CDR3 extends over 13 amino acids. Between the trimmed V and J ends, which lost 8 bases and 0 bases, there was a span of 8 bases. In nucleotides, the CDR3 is TGTGCCAGCTTGGGGCTAGCCAAAAACATTCAGTACTTC. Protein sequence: CASLGLAKNIQYF.

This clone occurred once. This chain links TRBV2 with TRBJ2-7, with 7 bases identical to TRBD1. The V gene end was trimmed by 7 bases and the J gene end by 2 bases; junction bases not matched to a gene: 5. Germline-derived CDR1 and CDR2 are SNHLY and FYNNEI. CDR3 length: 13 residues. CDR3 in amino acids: CASTPGQTYEQYF. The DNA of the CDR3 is TGTGCCAGCACCCCGGGACAGACCTACGAGCAGTACTTC.

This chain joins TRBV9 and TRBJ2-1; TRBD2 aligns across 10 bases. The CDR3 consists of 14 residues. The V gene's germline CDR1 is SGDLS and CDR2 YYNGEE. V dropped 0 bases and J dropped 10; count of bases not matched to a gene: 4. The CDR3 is CASSVGLAGREQFF. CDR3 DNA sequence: TGTGCCAGCAGCGTAGGACTAGCGGGTCGGGAGCAGTTCTTC.

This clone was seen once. The CDR3 loop reads CASTYREGGNTEAFF. In DNA, the CDR3 is TGTGCCAGCACCTACAGGGAAGGGGGGAACACTGAAGCTTTCTTT. The genes are TRBV28 and TRBJ1-1, with D perhaps matching TRBD1 (6 bases). The CDR3 has 15 amino acids. V was trimmed by 7 bases and J by 1 base, leaving 16 bases between them. CDR1 MDHEN and CDR2 SYDVKM come from the germline V gene. The variable domain in full, completed from reference TRBV28 and TRBJ1-1, reads DVKVTQSSRYLVKRTGEKVFLECVQDMDHENMFWYRQDPGLGLRLIYFSYDVKMKEKGDIPEGYSVSREKKERFSLILESASTNQTSMYLCASTYREGGNTEAFFGQGTRLTVV.

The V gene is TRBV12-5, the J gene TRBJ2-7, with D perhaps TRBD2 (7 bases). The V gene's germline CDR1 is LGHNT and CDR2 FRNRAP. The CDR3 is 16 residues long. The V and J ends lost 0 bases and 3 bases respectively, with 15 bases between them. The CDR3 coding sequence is TGTGCTAGTGGTTTGGTAACGGGGGGCGTCTACTACGAGCAGTACTTC. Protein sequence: CASGLVTGGVYYEQYF.

The CDR3 loop reads CASSESPQVGYNEQFF. Here the CDR3 DNA reads TGTGCCAGCAGTGAATCCCCGCAGGTCGGCTACAATGAGCAGTTCTTC. The rearrangement uses TRBV2 and TRBJ2-1; D remains ambiguous. Germline V gene data show CDR1 as SNHLY and CDR2 as FYNNEI. V shed 2 bases and J shed 3 bases, with 14 bases lying between them. The CDR3 is made up of 16 amino acids.